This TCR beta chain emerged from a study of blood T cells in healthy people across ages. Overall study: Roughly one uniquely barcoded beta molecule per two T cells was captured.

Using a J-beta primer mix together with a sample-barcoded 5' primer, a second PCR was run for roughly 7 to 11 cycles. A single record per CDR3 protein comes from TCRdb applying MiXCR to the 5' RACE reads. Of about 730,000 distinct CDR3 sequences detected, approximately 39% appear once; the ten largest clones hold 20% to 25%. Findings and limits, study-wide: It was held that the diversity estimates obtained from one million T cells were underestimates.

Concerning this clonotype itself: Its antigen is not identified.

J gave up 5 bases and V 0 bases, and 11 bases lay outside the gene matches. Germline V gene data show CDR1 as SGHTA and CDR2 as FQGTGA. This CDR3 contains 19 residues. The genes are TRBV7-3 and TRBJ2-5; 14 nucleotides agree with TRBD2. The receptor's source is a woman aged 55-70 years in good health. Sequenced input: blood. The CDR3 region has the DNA TGTGCCAGCAGCTTAACTAGGGACCGACTAGCGGGGGGGCACGAGACCCAGTACTTC. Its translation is CASSLTRDRLAGGHETQYF.